The T cell receptor beta chain described here comes from a study of tumor-infiltrating lymphocytes in primary liver carcinoma. Study information: Stage T1-T3 N0M0 tumors spanned roughly 4.2 to 11 cm.

Comment on this clonotype: What it binds is not known.

Between roughly 20 and 32 mg of unsorted bulk tissue served as the source from which RNA and DNA were co-extracted. Trimming took 6 bases from V and 0 from J, leaving 12 bases between them. This CDR3 comprises 15 residues. CDR1 and CDR2 (germline): SNHLY, FYNNEI. Broader study findings: Tumors reached a significantly greater top-250-clone fraction than blood did (p = 0.039).

From approximately 530 ng of total RNA, TCR beta-specific cDNA was reverse-transcribed using a constant-region primer. Three-round nested multiplex PCR performed with slightly modified ARM-PCR produced the TCR beta libraries. Each of the first two PCR rounds ran nine to ten cycles with TRBV1-TRBV30 forward and C-beta reverse primers. TCRdb ran MiXCR on the multiplex PCR reads and lists one entry per CDR3 protein. Among approximately 190,000 distinct CDR3 sequences listed, about 85% were seen once. Sequenced input: tumor tissue from primary liver carcinoma. The V gene is TRBV2, the J gene TRBJ1-3, with a possible D match to TRBD1 (5 bases). The origin of this receptor is a middle-aged man with primary liver carcinoma and hepatitis B virus infection. The CDR3 sequence is CASRGETASGNTIYF. CDR3 in DNA: TGTGCCAGCAGGGGAGAGACAGCCTCTGGAAACACCATATATTTT.